Sequencing of this T cell receptor beta chain was carried out in a study of STAT3 mutations in large granular lymphocyte leukemia. At the level of the study: Canonical activating STAT3 mutations were detected in roughly half of the longitudinally sequenced T-LGLL patients.

Repertoires were generated with immunoSEQ multiplex PCR, while TCRdb's copy carries only in-frame clones and drops some. The sample includes 20,000 to 30,000 clones, about 95% of them seen just once. Unmatched junction bases numbered 2, after V lost 0 bases and J lost 4 bases. Germline loops: CDR1 SGHNT, CDR2 YYREEE (reference sequence). This CDR3 contains 15 residues. The study, taken as a whole, reports: In T-cell large granular lymphocyte leukemia, about half of patients showed multiple immunodominant subclonotypes.

Worth noting for this clone: What it recognizes is unknown.

The chain couples TRBV5-4 to TRBJ1-1, with TRBD1 matching 11 bases. Sample: peripheral blood mononuclear cells. This TCR derives from a man aged 35 to 55 with T-cell large granular lymphocyte leukemia. Some clones in this sample may be carry-over from other donors' samples. The CDR3, as DNA: TGTGCCAGCAGCTTGGGGGACAGGGGGACCACTGAAGCTTTCTTT. This gives the protein CASSLGDRGTTEAFF.